A single sample gave rise to the 24 T cell receptor beta chains below, sequenced in a study of neurological immune-mediated disorders. Described time point: longitudinal time-point 1 (baseline). Each CDR3 protein is one row after TCRdb ran MiXCR on the 5' RACE reads. Among approximately 70,000 distinct CDR3 sequences listed, about 10% were seen once. Sequenced sample: PBMCs. These receptors were collected from a man aged 25 to 40 in good health.

This clonotype was detected ten times or more. This chain connects TRBV18 to TRBJ2-2; D not resolved. Germline CDR1 KGHSH, CDR2 LQKENI. CDR3 length: 16 amino acids. The V gene lost 0 bases and the J gene lost 2 bases, with 10 bases spanning the gap. The CDR3 spells CASSPPSEANTGELFF. The CDR3 nucleotides read TGTGCCAGCTCACCACCAAGCGAAGCTAACACCGGGGAGCTGTTTTTT. Full variable domain (missing parts from reference TRBV18 and TRBJ2-2): NAGVMQNPRHLVRRRGQEARLRCSPMKGHSHVYWYRQLPEEGLKFMVYLQKENIIDESGMPKERFSAEFPKEGPSILRIQQVVRGDSAAYFCASSPPSEANTGELFFGEGSRLTVL.

This clonotype was seen repeatedly, ten times or more. This chain uses TRBV6-6 with TRBJ2-7; D is perhaps TRBD2 (5 bases). V shed 0 bases and J shed 6 bases, with 9 bases lying between them. CDR3 length: 13 residues. CDR1 is MNHNY and CDR2 is SVGAGI in the germline V gene (reference sequence). This CDR3 reads CASSYSLASEQYF. CDR3 sequence (DNA): TGTGCCAGCAGTTACTCCCTAGCCTCCGAGCAGTACTTC.

This clonotype was detected a few times. This may be a read error: a much more frequent sequence differs by one nucleotide. The chain joins TRBV5-5 to TRBJ2-7; tentatively, D is TRBD1 (5 bases). Trimming took off 2 bases at V and 4 bases at J, with 13 bases between the two ends. Germline CDR1 reads SGHKS; CDR2 reads YYEKEE (reference sequence). The CDR3 is 14 residues long. The CDR3 here is CASSFDKGFYEQYF. The CDR3 region has the DNA TGTGCCAGCAGCTTCGACAAGGGGTTTTACGAGCAGTACTTC.

The chain joins TRBV7-8 to TRBJ2-2; D uncertain. This CDR3 is built from 16 residues. V lost 5 bases and J 4 bases, leaving 17 bases between the germline ends. Germline V CDR1 and CDR2: SGHVS, FQNEAQ. As DNA, the CDR3 is TGTGCCAGCAGCCGCAATATTTTTACCGCCACCGGGGAGCTGTTTTTT. Protein: CASSRNIFTATGELFF. The variable domain in full, with the rest retrieved from reference TRBV7-8 and TRBJ2-2, is GAGVSQSPRYKVAKRGQDVALRCDPISGHVSLFWYQQALGQGPEFLTYFQNEAQLDKSGLPSDRFFAERPEGSVSTLKIQRTQQEDSAVYLCASSRNIFTATGELFFGEGSRLTVL.

This clonotype has at least ten counts. The junction differs from germline at one of its ends, possibly a read error. This chain uses TRBV7-9 with TRBJ1-4, with D possibly TRBD1 on 6 matching bases. The CDR3 covers 15 residues. The germline V gene has CDR1 SEHNR and CDR2 FQNEAQ (reference sequence). CDR3 sequence (DNA): TGTGCCAGCAGCGGCATGACAGGTGCCTCTGAAAAGCTGTTTTTT. Protein sequence: CASSGMTGASEKLFF.

This clonotype was seen repeatedly, ten times or more. The gene calls are TRBV29-1 and TRBJ2-5; 11 bases are shared with TRBD2. With 8 bases clipped from V and 2 bases from J, the junction kept 7 bases outside the gene matches. Looked up from germline, CDR1 is SQVTM and CDR2 is ANQGSEA. The CDR3 has 14 amino acids. The CDR3 here is CSFAGTSGQETQYF. DNA for the CDR3: TGCAGCTTCGCCGGGACTAGCGGTCAAGAGACCCAGTACTTC.

In the case of this clonotype: A much larger clone lies a single base off, so this may be a read error. This chain links TRBV18 with TRBJ1-1, with D perhaps matching TRBD1 (5 bases). The CDR3 covers 17 residues. The V gene's germline CDR1 is KGHSH and CDR2 LQKENI. The CDR3 is CASSPQARQRMNTESFF. CDR3 DNA: TGTGCCAGCTCCCCTCAAGCCAGACAGAGGATGAACACTGAATCTTTCTTT.

This clonotype was recorded many times. The J gene is TRBJ2-3, the V gene TRBV14, with TRBD2 as a possible D gene (5 bases). V was cut by 4 bases and J by 2 bases, with 10 bases left in between. The germline V gene encodes CDR1 SGHDN and CDR2 FVKESK. The CDR3 length is 14 residues. The CDR3 loop is CASSPGRPTDTQYF. The CDR3 DNA reads as TGTGCCAGCAGCCCTGGGAGACCCACAGATACGCAGTATTTT.

The table lists this clonotype with many counts. CDR3 loop: CASSYGGHNNSPLHF. The CDR3 DNA sequence: TGTGCCAGCAGTTACGGGGGACATAATAATTCACCCCTCCACTTT. The chain carries TRBV6-5 and TRBJ1-6, with a weak D call TRBD1 (6 bases). With 2 bases removed from V and 5 bases from J, the gap between germline ends came to 10 bases. CDR1 is MNHEY and CDR2 is SVGAGI in the germline V gene. This CDR3 is built from 15 residues.

The sample holds many counts of this clonotype. This rearrangement joins TRBV5-1 to TRBJ2-2; weak D call: TRBD2 (6 bases). Germline V gene lookup returns CDR1 SGHRS and CDR2 YFSETQ. This CDR3 is 16 amino acids long. Trimming left V 0 bases short and J 0 bases short, with 9 bases between. In nucleotides, the CDR3 is TGCGCCAGCAGCTTGGGGGGGACTGCGAACACCGGGGAGCTGTTTTTT. It specifies CASSLGGTANTGELFF.

This clonotype was counted between two and nine times. The chain uses TRBV20-1 and TRBJ2-3; D may be TRBD1 (5 bases). Germline V lookup: CDR1 DFQATT, CDR2 SNEGSKA (reference sequence). With 1 base removed from V and 0 bases from J, the gap between germline ends came to 23 bases. The CDR3 is made up of 19 amino acids. CDR3 nucleotides: TGCAGTGCTAGAGCGGGTGTGAAGGGGCGCCTTTACAGCACAGATACGCAGTATTTT. Protein: CSARAGVKGRLYSTDTQYF.

This clonotype has at least ten counts. The chain carries TRBV7-2 and TRBJ2-7, with TRBD1 matching over 8 bases. The CDR3 is made up of 16 amino acids. Germline V gives CDR1 SGHTA, CDR2 FQGNSA. J gave up 2 bases and V 1 base, and 7 bases lay outside the gene matches. The CDR3: CASSLGFGTGPYEQYF. Written as DNA, the CDR3 is TGTGCCAGCAGCTTAGGGTTCGGGACAGGCCCCTACGAGCAGTACTTC.

This clonotype was seen many times. The chain couples TRBV4-1 to TRBJ1-1; 7 nucleotides align to TRBD1. With V trimmed by 4 bases and J by 5 bases, 13 bases remained unmatched. Per the germline V gene, CDR1 is MGHRA and CDR2 is YSYEKL. This CDR3 comprises 16 residues. CDR3 sequence (DNA): TGCGCCAGCAGCCTTCAAGGGGGCGCAGGGTGGACTGAAGCTTTCTTT. This codes for CASSLQGGAGWTEAFF.

In its sample, this clonotype was seen many times. CDR3 in amino acids: CASSLEDNSYEQYF. Here the CDR3 DNA reads TGTGCCAGCAGCCTCGAGGACAATTCCTACGAGCAGTACTTC. The gene calls are TRBV7-9 and TRBJ2-7; TRBD1 is a possible D gene (5 bases). Germline CDR1 is SEHNR and CDR2 is FQNEAQ (reference sequence). The CDR3 totals 14 residues. Trimming pared 5 bases from V and 1 base from J, leaving 12 bases between.

This clonotype was observed a handful of times. The V and J genes are TRBV29-1 and TRBJ2-4; 14 bases line up with TRBD2. Germline CDR1 is SQVTM and CDR2 is ANQGSEA. This CDR3 spans 17 amino acids. The V gene end was trimmed by 7 bases and the J gene end by 1 base; junction bases not matched to a gene: 9. The CDR3 DNA reads as TGCAGCGCCCGACTAGCGGGAGGGCCAAGCGCCAAAAACATTCAGTACTTC. Encoded protein: CSARLAGGPSAKNIQYF.

This clonotype appeared many times. This sequence joins TRBV29-1 and TRBJ2-5; possibly TRBD1 for D (6 bases). The V gene's germline CDR1 is SQVTM and CDR2 ANQGSEA. Trimming removed 6 bases at V and 5 bases at J, with 16 bases between. The CDR3 totals 13 residues. Here the CDR3 reads CSVQGGVRETQYF. CDR3 nucleotide sequence: TGCAGCGTCCAAGGGGGAGTACGGGAGACCCAGTACTTC.

At least ten counts were recorded for this clonotype. The chain combines TRBV5-1 with TRBJ2-3; no clear D. Trimming pared 3 bases from V and 6 bases from J, leaving 8 bases between. Germline V gives CDR1 SGHRS, CDR2 YFSETQ. The CDR3 length is 12 residues. CDR3 sequence: CASSSLWDTQYF. The CDR3 DNA reads as TGCGCCAGCAGCTCCCTGTGGGATACGCAGTATTTT.

In its sample, this clonotype was seen many times. The chain employs TRBV10-1 and TRBJ2-3; 9 bases map to TRBD1. Trimming removed 5 bases from V and 0 bases from J; junction bases left unmatched: 3. This CDR3 is built from 15 residues. Germline V gene sequence: CDR1 WNHNN, CDR2 SYGVQD (reference sequence). The DNA for the CDR3 is TGCGCCAGCAGTATCGGGACAGGGAGCACAGATACGCAGTATTTT. Its protein product is CASSIGTGSTDTQYF.

This clonotype occurred many times. V usage is TRBV10-2 and J usage is TRBJ2-1; D remains ambiguous. The CDR3 is 11 amino acids. V was pared by 7 bases and J by 9 bases, with 10 bases between. From germline, CDR1 is WSHSY and CDR2 SAAADI. Here the CDR3 DNA reads TGCGCCAGCATAAGTTTCCGTGAGCAGTTCTTC. Translated, it gives CASISFREQFF.

The chain uses TRBV27 and TRBJ2-3; the D is unclear. CDR3 length: 14 residues. V lost 5 bases and J 0 bases, leaving 9 bases between the germline ends. Germline values: CDR1 MNHEY, CDR2 SMNVEV (reference sequence). DNA of the CDR3: TGTGCCAGCAGTCCCATCGGGAGCACAGATACGCAGTATTTT. It codes for CASSPIGSTDTQYF.

This clonotype was observed a handful of times. The V gene is TRBV4-2, the J gene TRBJ2-5; the match to TRBD2 covers 7 bases. Germline-derived CDR1 and CDR2 are LGHNA and YNFKEQ. The V segment lost 2 bases and the J segment 1 base; nucleotides outside the gene matches: 1. The CDR3 contains 14 residues. The CDR3 DNA is TGTGCCAGCAGCCAACAGCGGGGCCAAGAGACCCAGTACTTC. Translated: CASSQQRGQETQYF.

This clonotype was observed at least ten times. The genes are TRBV20-1 and TRBJ2-5; 9 bases map to TRBD2. The CDR3 runs to 14 residues. The junction had 9 bases not matched to a gene; V was cut back by 6 bases and J by 4 bases. The germline CDR1 and CDR2 sequences are DFQATT and SNEGSKA (reference sequence). CDR3 region: CSARPSGIVETQYF. CDR3 nucleotides: TGCAGTGCGCGGCCTAGCGGGATCGTAGAGACCCAGTACTTC.

Ten or more counts support this clonotype. The chain has TRBV3-1 and TRBJ2-7, with D perhaps matching TRBD1 (6 bases). The CDR3 runs to 13 residues. The V gene lost 5 bases and the J gene lost 2 bases, with 10 bases spanning the gap. CDR1 and CDR2 from the germline V gene are LGHDT and YNNKEL (reference sequence). The CDR3 spells CASSKRQAYEQYF. DNA of the CDR3: TGTGCCAGCAGCAAGAGACAGGCCTACGAGCAGTACTTC.

This clonotype showed up many times. The chain couples TRBV4-1 to TRBJ2-7; a possible D gene is TRBD2 (6 bases). The V end lost 0 bases, the J end lost 0 bases, and 18 bases lay between the germline ends. Per the germline V gene, CDR1 is MGHRA and CDR2 is YSYEKL. The CDR3 loop spans 18 amino acids. This chain's CDR3 is CASSQDKGRRGLSYEQYF. The CDR3 bases are TGCGCCAGCAGCCAAGATAAGGGTCGGCGGGGACTCTCCTACGAGCAGTACTTC.